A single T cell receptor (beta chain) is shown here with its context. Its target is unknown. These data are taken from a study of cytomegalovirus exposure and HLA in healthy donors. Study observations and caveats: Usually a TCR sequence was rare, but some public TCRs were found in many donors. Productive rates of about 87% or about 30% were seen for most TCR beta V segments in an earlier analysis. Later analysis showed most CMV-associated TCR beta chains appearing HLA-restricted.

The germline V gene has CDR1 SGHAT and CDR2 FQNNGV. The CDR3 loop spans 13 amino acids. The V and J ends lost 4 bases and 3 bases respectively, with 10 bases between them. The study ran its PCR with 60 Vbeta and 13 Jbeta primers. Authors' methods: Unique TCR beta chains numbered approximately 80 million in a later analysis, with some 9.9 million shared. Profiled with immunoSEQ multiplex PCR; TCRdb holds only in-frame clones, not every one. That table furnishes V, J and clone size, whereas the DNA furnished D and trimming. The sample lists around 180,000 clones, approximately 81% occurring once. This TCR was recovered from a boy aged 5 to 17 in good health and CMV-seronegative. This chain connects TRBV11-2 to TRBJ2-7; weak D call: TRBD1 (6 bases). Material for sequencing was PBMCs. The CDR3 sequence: CASSSGQFYEQYF. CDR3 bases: TGTGCCAGCAGCTCAGGACAGTTCTACGAGCAGTACTTC.